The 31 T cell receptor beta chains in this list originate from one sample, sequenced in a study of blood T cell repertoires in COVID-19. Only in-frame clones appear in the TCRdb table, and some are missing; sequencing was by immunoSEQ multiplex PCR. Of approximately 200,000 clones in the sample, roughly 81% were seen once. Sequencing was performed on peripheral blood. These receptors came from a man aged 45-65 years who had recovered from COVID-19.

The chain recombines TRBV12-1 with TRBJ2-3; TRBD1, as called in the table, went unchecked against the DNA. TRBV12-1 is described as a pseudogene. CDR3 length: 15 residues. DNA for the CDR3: TGTGCCAGCAGCCGAGTTTTGGGCCTCACAGATACGCAGTATTTT. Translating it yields CASSRVLGLTDTQYF.

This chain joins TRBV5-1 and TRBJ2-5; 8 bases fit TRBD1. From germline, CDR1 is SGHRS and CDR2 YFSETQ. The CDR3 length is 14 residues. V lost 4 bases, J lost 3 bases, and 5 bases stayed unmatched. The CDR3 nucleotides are TGCGCCAGCAGCCCGGGACAGGCGAAAGAGACCCAGTACTTC. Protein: CASSPGQAKETQYF.

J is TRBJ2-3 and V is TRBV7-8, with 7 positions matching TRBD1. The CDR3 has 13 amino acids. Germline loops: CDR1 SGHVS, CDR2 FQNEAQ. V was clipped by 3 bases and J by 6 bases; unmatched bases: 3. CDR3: CASSLNRGDTQYF. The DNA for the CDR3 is TGTGCCAGCAGCTTGAACAGGGGTGATACGCAGTATTTT. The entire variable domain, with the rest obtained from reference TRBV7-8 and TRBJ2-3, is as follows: GAGVSQSPRYKVAKRGQDVALRCDPISGHVSLFWYQQALGQGPEFLTYFQNEAQLDKSGLPSDRFFAERPEGSVSTLKIQRTQQEDSAVYLCASSLNRGDTQYFGPGTRLTVL.

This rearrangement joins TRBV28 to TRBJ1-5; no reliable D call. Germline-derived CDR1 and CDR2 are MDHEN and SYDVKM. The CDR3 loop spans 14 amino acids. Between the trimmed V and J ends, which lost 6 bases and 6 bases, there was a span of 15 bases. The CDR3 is CASSSSRVAQPQHF. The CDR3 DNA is TGTGCCAGCAGCTCGAGTCGGGTTGCTCAGCCCCAGCATTTT.

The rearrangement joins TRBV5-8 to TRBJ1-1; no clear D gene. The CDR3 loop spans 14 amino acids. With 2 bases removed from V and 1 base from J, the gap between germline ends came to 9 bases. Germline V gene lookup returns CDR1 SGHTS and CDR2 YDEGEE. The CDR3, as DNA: TGTGCCAGCAGCTTCGGACTTAAGAACACTGAAGCTTTCTTT. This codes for CASSFGLKNTEAFF.

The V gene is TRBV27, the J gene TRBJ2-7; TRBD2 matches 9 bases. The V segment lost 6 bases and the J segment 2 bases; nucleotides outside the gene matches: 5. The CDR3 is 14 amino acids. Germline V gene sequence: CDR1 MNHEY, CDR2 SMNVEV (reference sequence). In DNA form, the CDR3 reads TGTGCCAGCAGCCTTAGCGGGAGCGCCTACGAGCAGTACTTC. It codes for CASSLSGSAYEQYF.

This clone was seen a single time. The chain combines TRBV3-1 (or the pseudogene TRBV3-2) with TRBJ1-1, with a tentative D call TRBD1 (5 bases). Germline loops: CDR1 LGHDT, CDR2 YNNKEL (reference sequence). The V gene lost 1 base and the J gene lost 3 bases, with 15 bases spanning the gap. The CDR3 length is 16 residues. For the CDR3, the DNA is TGTGCCAGCAGCCAAGCGGGGGAGACAGCTTACACTGAAGCTTTCTTT. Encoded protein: CASSQAGETAYTEAFF.

CDR3 protein: CASSYSGGTAYF. The CDR3 DNA is TGTGCCAGCAGTTACTCAGGCGGGACAGCGTACTTC. V gene TRBV6-5 combines with J gene TRBJ2-7; D possibly corresponds to TRBD1 (7 bases). V lost 0 bases, J lost 12 bases, and 12 bases lay in between. CDR1 is MNHEY and CDR2 is SVGAGI in the germline V gene. The CDR3 has 12 residues.

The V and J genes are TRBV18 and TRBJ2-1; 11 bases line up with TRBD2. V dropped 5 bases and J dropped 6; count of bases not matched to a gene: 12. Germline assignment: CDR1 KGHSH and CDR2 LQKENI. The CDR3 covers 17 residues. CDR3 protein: CASSAPGLLAGVNEQFF. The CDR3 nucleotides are TGTGCCAGCTCAGCTCCAGGTTTACTAGCGGGGGTCAATGAGCAGTTCTTC.

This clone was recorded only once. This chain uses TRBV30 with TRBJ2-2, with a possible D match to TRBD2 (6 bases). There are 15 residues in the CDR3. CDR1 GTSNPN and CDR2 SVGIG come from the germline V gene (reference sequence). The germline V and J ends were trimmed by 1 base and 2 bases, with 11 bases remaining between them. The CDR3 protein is CAWSGGKTNTGELFF. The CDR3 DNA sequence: TGTGCCTGGAGTGGCGGGAAAACAAACACCGGGGAGCTGTTTTTT. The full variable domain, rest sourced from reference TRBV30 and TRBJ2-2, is SQTIHQWPATLVQPVGSPLSLECTVEGTSNPNLYWYRQAAGRGLQLLFYSVGIGQISSEVPQNLSASRPQDRQFILSSKKLLLSDSGFYLCAWSGGKTNTGELFFGEGSRLTVL.

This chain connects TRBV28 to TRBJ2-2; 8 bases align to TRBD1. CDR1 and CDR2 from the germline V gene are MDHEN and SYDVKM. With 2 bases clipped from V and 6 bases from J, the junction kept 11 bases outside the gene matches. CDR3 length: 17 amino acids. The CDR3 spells CASSLGPGQGFAGELFF. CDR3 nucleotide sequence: TGTGCCAGCAGTTTAGGCCCCGGACAGGGTTTTGCCGGGGAGCTGTTTTTT. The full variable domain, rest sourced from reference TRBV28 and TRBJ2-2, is DVKVTQSSRYLVKRTGEKVFLECVQDMDHENMFWYRQDPGLGLRLIYFSYDVKMKEKGDIPEGYSVSREKKERFSLILESASTNQTSMYLCASSLGPGQGFAGELFFGEGSRLTVL.

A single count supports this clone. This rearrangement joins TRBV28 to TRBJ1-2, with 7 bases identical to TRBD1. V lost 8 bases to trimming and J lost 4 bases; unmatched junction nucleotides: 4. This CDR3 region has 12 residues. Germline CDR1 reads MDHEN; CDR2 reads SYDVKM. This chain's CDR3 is CASLTGPYGYTF. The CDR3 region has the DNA TGTGCCAGCCTGACAGGGCCCTATGGCTACACCTTC.

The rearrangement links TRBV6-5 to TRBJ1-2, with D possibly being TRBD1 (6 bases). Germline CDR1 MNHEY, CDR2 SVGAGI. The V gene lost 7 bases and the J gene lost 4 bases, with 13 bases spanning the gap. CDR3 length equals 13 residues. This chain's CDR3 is CASTVRQVYGYTF. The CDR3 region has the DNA TGTGCCAGCACCGTAAGACAGGTCTATGGCTACACCTTC.

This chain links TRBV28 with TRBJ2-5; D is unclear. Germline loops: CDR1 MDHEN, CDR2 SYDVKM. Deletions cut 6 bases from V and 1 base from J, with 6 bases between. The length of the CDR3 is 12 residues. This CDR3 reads CASRQRQETQYF. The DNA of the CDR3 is TGTGCCAGCAGGCAGCGCCAAGAGACCCAGTACTTC.

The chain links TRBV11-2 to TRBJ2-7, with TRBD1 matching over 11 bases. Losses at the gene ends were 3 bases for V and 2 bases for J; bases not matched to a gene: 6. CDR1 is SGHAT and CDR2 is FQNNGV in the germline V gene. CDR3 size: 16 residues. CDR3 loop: CASSFVLGQGAYEQYF. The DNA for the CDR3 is TGTGCCAGCAGCTTCGTCTTGGGACAGGGGGCCTACGAGCAGTACTTC.

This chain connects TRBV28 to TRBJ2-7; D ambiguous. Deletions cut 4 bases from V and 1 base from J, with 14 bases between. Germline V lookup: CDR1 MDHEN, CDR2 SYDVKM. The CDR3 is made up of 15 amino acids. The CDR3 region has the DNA TGTGCCAGCAGTTGGTTACAGAGCCCTTCCTACGAGCAGTACTTC. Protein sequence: CASSWLQSPSYEQYF.

Here the CDR3 DNA reads TGTGCCAGCAGTCCCAACGGGGGGGCTGGCGGGGAGCTGTTTTTT. Residues: CASSPNGGAGGELFF. The chain links TRBV6-4 to TRBJ2-2; the match to TRBD2 covers 8 bases. J lost 7 bases, V lost 5 bases, and 9 bases had no gene match. CDR3 length: 15 amino acids. Germline V gene sequence: CDR1 MRHNA, CDR2 SNTAGT.

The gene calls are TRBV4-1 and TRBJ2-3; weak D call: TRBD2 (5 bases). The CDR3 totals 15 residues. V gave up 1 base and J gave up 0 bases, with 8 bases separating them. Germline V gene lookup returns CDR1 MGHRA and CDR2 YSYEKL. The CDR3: CASSQVATSTDTQYF. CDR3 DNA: TGCGCCAGCAGCCAAGTAGCGACTAGCACAGATACGCAGTATTTT.

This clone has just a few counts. The CDR3 here is CASILQGGTGELFF. Here the CDR3 DNA reads TGTGCCAGTATTTTGCAGGGCGGCACCGGGGAGCTGTTTTTT. The chain is built from TRBV19 and TRBJ2-2; perhaps TRBD1 as D (5 bases). Trimming shortened V by 7 bases and J by 4 bases, and 13 bases separated the two germline ends. CDR3 length equals 14 residues. Germline CDR1 and CDR2: LNHDA and SQIVND (reference sequence).

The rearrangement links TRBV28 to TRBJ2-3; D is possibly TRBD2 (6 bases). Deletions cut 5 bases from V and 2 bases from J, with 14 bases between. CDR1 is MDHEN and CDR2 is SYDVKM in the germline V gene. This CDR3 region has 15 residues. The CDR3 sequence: CASSGHGDSTDTQYF. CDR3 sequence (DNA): TGTGCCAGCAGTGGCCACGGGGACTCCACAGATACGCAGTATTTT.

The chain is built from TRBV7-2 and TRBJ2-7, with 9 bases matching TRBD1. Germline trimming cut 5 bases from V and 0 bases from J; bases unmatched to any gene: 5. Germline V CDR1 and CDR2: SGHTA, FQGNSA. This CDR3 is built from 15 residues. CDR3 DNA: TGTGCCAGCAGCGGCCGGGACAGGGCCTCCTACGAGCAGTACTTC. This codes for CASSGRDRASYEQYF.

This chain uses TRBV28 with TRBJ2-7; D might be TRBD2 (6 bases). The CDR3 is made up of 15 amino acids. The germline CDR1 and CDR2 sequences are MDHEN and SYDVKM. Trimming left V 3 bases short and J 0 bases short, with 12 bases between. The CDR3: CASSLIGTLSYEQYF. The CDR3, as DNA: TGTGCCAGCAGTTTGATCGGGACTCTCTCCTACGAGCAGTACTTC.

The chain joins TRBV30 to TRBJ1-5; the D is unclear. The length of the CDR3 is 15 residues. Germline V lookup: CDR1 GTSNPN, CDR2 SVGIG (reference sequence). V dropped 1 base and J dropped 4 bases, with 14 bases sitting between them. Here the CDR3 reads CAWSAWAARNQPQHF. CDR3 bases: TGTGCCTGGAGTGCCTGGGCTGCTCGAAATCAGCCCCAGCATTTT.

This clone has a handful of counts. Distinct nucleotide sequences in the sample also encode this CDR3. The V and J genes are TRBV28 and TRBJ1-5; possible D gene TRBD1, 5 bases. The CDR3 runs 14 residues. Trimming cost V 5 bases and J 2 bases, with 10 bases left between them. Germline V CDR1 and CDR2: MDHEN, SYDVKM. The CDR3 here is CASSRGGGNQPQHF. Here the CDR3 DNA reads TGTGCCAGCAGTAGGGGTGGCGGCAATCAGCCCCAGCATTTT.

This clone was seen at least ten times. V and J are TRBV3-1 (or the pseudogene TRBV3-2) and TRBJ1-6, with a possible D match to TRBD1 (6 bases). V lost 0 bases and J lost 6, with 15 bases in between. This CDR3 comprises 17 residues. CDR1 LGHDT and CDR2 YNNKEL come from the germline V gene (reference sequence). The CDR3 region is CASSQDLGGSGNSPLHF. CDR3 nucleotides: TGTGCCAGCAGCCAAGATCTTGGGGGCAGCGGTAATTCACCCCTCCACTTT.

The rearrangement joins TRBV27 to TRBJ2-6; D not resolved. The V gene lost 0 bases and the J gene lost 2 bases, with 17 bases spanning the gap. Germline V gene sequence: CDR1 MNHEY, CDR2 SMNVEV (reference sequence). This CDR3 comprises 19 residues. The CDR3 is CASSLSAPLSPTGANVLTF. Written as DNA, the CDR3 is TGTGCCAGCAGTTTATCGGCCCCTCTGTCCCCCACTGGGGCCAACGTCCTGACTTTC. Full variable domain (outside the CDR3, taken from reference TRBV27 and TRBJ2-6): EAQVTQNPRYLITVTGKKLTVTCSQNMNHEYMSWYRQDPGLGLRQIYYSMNVEVTDKGDVPEGYKVSRKEKRNFPLILESPSPNQTSLYFCASSLSAPLSPTGANVLTFGAGSRLTVL.

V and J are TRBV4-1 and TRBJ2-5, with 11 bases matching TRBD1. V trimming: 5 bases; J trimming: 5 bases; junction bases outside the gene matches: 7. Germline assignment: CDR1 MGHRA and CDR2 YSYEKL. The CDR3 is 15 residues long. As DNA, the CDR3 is TGCGCCAGCAGCTTCGGACAGGGGGCTTCGGAGACCCAGTACTTC. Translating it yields CASSFGQGASETQYF.

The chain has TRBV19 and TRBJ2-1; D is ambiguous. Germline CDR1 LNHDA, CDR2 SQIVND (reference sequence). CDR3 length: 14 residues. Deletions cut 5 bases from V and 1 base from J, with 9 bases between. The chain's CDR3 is CASSLTTSYNEQFF. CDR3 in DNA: TGTGCCAGTAGTCTGACAACATCCTACAATGAGCAGTTCTTC.

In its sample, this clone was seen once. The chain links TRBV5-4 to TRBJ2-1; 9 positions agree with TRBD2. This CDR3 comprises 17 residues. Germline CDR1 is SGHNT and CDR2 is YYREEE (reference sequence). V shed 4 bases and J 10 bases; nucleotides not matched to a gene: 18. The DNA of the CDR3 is TGTGCCAGCAGCCCCGGGCGGGGCACTAGCGGGTTCCGAGAGCAGTTCTTC. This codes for CASSPGRGTSGFREQFF.

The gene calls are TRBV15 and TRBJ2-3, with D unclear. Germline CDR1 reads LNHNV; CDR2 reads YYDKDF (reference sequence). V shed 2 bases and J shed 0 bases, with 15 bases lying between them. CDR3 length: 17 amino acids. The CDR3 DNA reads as TGTGCCACCAGCAGACCCCTGAGGCAAACTAGCACAGATACGCAGTATTTT. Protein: CATSRPLRQTSTDTQYF. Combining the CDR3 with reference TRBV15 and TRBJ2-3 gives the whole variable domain DAMVIQNPRYQVTQFGKPVTLSCSQTLNHNVMYWYQQKSSQAPKLLFHYYDKDFNNEADTPDNFQSRRPNTSFCFLDIRSPGLGDTAMYLCATSRPLRQTSTDTQYFGPGTRLTVL.

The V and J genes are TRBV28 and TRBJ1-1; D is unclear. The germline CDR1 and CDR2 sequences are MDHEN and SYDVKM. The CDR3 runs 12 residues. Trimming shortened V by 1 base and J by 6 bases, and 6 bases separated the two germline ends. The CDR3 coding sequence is TGTGCCAGCAGTTTATTTCCGGCTGAAGCTTTCTTT. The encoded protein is CASSLFPAEAFF. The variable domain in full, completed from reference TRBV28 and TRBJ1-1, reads DVKVTQSSRYLVKRTGEKVFLECVQDMDHENMFWYRQDPGLGLRLIYFSYDVKMKEKGDIPEGYSVSREKKERFSLILESASTNQTSMYLCASSLFPAEAFFGQGTRLTVV.